This is a list of T cell receptor beta chains from one sample in a study of cytomegalovirus exposure and HLA in healthy donors. Data came from immunoSEQ multiplex PCR; TCRdb stores just in-frame clones and leaves some out. This table holds over 250,000 clones, around 90% found once. The specimen was PBMCs. The source is a woman aged 25-40 years in good health and CMV-seropositive. Each CDR3 is given with its conserved first and last residue. A D gene is named only where the DNA matches it firmly. Clone size is given for some rows only: seen once, a few or many times, or a class if the clone is expanded.

d_gene	abundance	v_gene	j_gene	CDR3aa	CDR3nt
TRBD2	NA	TRBV4-1	TRBJ2-1	CASSQSPSGEYNEQFF	TGCGCCAGCAGCCAATCCCCTAGCGGGGAATACAATGAGCAGTTCTTC
NA	NA	TRBV2	TRBJ2-7	CASSAGPLLAYEQYF	TGTGCCAGCAGTGCGGGGCCCCTGTTAGCCTACGAGCAGTACTTC
TRBD1	NA	TRBV10-3	TRBJ1-4	CATGQVDEKLFF	TGTGCCACCGGACAGGTAGATGAAAAACTGTTTTTT
NA	NA	TRBV4-3	TRBJ2-2	CASSQEAFGTPGRNTGELFF	TGCGCCAGCAGCCAAGAAGCTTTCGGGACCCCGGGGAGGAACACCGGGGAGCTGTTTTTT
NA	NA	TRBV25-1	TRBJ2-3	CASSELGHTDTQYF	TGTGCCAGCAGTGAATTAGGGCACACAGATACGCAGTATTTT
TRBD2	NA	TRBV10-3	TRBJ2-3	CAISGTSATRTDTQYF	TGTGCCATCAGTGGTACTAGCGCTACCCGCACAGATACGCAGTATTTT
TRBD1	NA	TRBV27	TRBJ2-3	CASSFLGFRQGEDTQYF	TGTGCCAGCAGTTTTCTCGGTTTTCGACAGGGTGAAGATACGCAGTATTTT
TRBD1	NA	TRBV18	TRBJ1-5	CASSPIGTGIQPQHF	TGTGCCAGCTCACCAATTGGGACAGGGATTCAGCCCCAGCATTTT
TRBD1	NA	TRBV6-1	TRBJ1-2	CASISLGRGDGYTF	TGTGCCAGCATTTCCTTGGGCAGGGGGGATGGCTACACCTTC
NA	once	TRBV19	TRBJ1-5	CASSRYMPDSNQPQHF	TGTGCCAGTAGCCGGTATATGCCCGATAGCAATCAGCCCCAGCATTTT
NA	NA	TRBV21-1	TRBJ2-2	CASSSGPAGLYPGELFF	TGTGCCAGCAGCAGTGGTCCGGCAGGGTTGTACCCCGGGGAGCTGTTTTTT
NA	NA	TRBV19	TRBJ1-5	CASRPKGGGNQPQHF	TGTGCCAGTAGACCGAAGGGGGGTGGAAATCAGCCCCAGCATTTT
NA	NA	TRBV7-9	TRBJ1-3	CASSWGAPSGNTIYF	TGTGCCAGCAGCTGGGGGGCGCCCTCTGGAAACACCATATATTTT
NA	NA	TRBV4-3	TRBJ1-2	CASSQDIEGPPYGYTF	TGCGCCAGCAGCCAAGATATCGAGGGACCCCCCTATGGCTACACCTTC
TRBD1	NA	TRBV19	TRBJ2-5	CASSSSGTGWETQYF	TGTGCCAGTAGTTCCTCCGGGACAGGGTGGGAGACCCAGTACTTC
TRBD2	few	TRBV4-3	TRBJ2-7	CASSSGTTSYEQYF	TGCGCCAGCAGCTCTGGGACTACCTCCTACGAGCAGTACTTC
NA	NA	TRBV7-2	TRBJ2-1	CASSSRQGQFF	TGTGCCAGCAGCTCCCGCCAGGGGCAGTTCTTC
NA	NA	TRBV20-1	TRBJ2-2	CSAYRGGELFF	TGCAGTGCTTACAGAGGAGGGGAGCTGTTTTTT
NA	NA	TRBV5-4	TRBJ1-1	CASSLEGSRALNTEAFF	TGTGCCAGCAGCTTGGAAGGTTCGAGAGCGTTGAACACTGAAGCTTTCTTT
TRBD2	once	TRBV28	TRBJ2-7	CASSPVTSGKTYEQYF	TGTGCCAGCAGCCCAGTGACTAGCGGGAAAACCTACGAGCAGTACTTC
NA	NA	TRBV5-6	TRBJ2-1	CASSLATTSNEQFF	TGTGCCAGCAGCTTGGCTACAACTAGCAATGAGCAGTTCTTC
NA	NA	TRBV5-1	TRBJ2-3	CASSLDLGTLSTDTQYF	TGCGCCAGCAGCTTGGATCTTGGCACGTTAAGCACAGATACGCAGTATTTT
TRBD1	NA	TRBV6-1	TRBJ2-4	CASRTGGAKNIQYF	TGTGCCAGCAGGACAGGGGGAGCCAAAAACATTCAGTACTTC
NA	NA	TRBV29-1	TRBJ2-3	CSVPRGGPNTQYF	TGCAGCGTCCCTAGGGGGGGCCCAAATACGCAGTATTTT
TRBD1	NA	TRBV6-5	TRBJ1-4	CASSGGQGRREKLFF	TGTGCCAGCAGTGGCGGACAGGGCCGGAGGGAAAAACTGTTTTTT
TRBD2	NA	TRBV28	TRBJ2-2	CASSLGRANTGELFF	TGTGCCAGCAGTTTAGGGAGGGCTAACACCGGGGAGCTGTTTTTT
NA	NA	TRBV2	TRBJ1-1	CASSDMGNTEAFF	TGTGCCAGCAGTGATATGGGGAACACTGAAGCTTTCTTT
NA	NA	TRBV5-4	TRBJ1-1	CASSLVAGNTEAFF	TGTGCCAGCAGCTTGGTGGCAGGGAACACTGAAGCTTTCTTT
NA	NA	TRBV5-1	TRBJ1-1	CASSGTVMNTEAFF	TGCGCCAGCAGCGGGACCGTTATGAACACTGAAGCTTTCTTT
NA	NA	TRBV29-1	TRBJ2-7	CSVGGSSYEQYF	TGCAGCGTTGGAGGGAGCTCCTACGAGCAGTACTTC
NA	NA	TRBV6-5	TRBJ1-2	CASSYGSHYYGYTF	TGTGCCAGCAGTTACGGCAGCCACTACTATGGCTACACCTTC
NA	NA	TRBV28	TRBJ1-4	CASSLYEKLFF	TGTGCCAGCAGTTTATATGAAAAACTGTTTTTT
TRBD1	NA	TRBV7-3	TRBJ2-7	CASSLTGQGGYEQYF	TGTGCCAGCAGCCTTACGGGACAGGGGGGTTACGAGCAGTACTTC
NA	NA	TRBV5-1	TRBJ2-7	CASSLDLARKDLGQYF	TGCGCCAGCAGCTTGGATTTGGCTCGAAAGGACCTGGGGCAGTACTTC
NA	NA	TRBV6-1	TRBJ1-1	CASSEVFGHLEAFF	TGTGCCAGCAGTGAAGTTTTTGGTCATCTTGAAGCTTTCTTT
TRBD1	NA	TRBV4-1	TRBJ2-7	CASSPTGGREQYF	TGCGCCAGCAGCCCGACAGGGGGCCGGGAGCAGTACTTC
NA	NA	TRBV27	TRBJ1-2	CASRKTLYGYTF	TGTGCCAGCAGGAAGACTCTTTATGGCTACACCTTC
NA	NA	TRBV7-8	TRBJ2-3	CASSLSGPSDTQYF	TGTGCCAGCAGCTTGTCTGGGCCTTCAGACACGCAGTATTTT
NA	once	TRBV5-6	TRBJ2-7	CASSLRVALEQYF	TGTGCCAGCAGCCTAAGGGTCGCCTTGGAGCAGTACTTC
NA	NA	TRBV11-3	TRBJ2-3	CASSLLGGRTDTQYF	TGTGCCAGCAGCTTATTAGGAGGGCGTACAGATACGCAGTATTTT
TRBD2	NA	TRBV7-2	TRBJ2-7	CASSLVFGESGRFSYEQYF	TGTGCCAGCAGCTTAGTCTTCGGCGAGTCCGGGAGGTTCTCCTACGAGCAGTACTTC
NA	NA	TRBV2	TRBJ2-7	CASSEYNSLYEQYF	TGTGCCAGCAGTGAATACAATTCGCTCTACGAGCAGTACTTC
NA	once	TRBV7-6	TRBJ1-1	CASSLGGVNTEAFF	TGTGCCAGCAGCTTAGGTGGGGTGAACACTGAAGCTTTCTTT
NA	NA	TRBV18	TRBJ1-1	CASSPTENTEAFF	TGTGCCAGCTCACCAACGGAAAACACTGAAGCTTTCTTT
NA	NA	TRBV7-3	TRBJ2-7	CASSPGESSYEQYF	TGTGCCAGCAGCCCTGGGGAGAGCTCCTACGAGCAGTACTTC
NA	NA	TRBV7-9	TRBJ1-4	CASSPSGVGEKLFF	TGTGCCAGCAGCCCAAGTGGGGTAGGCGAAAAACTGTTTTTT
TRBD2	NA	TRBV29-1	TRBJ2-7	CSVELAGTSREQYF	TGCAGCGTTGAGCTAGCGGGGACTTCGCGGGAGCAGTACTTC
TRBD2	NA	TRBV2	TRBJ2-3	CASKASGGRDTQYF	TGTGCCAGCAAGGCTAGCGGGGGCCGCGATACGCAGTATTTT
NA	once	TRBV5-1	TRBJ2-1	CASSLGVGNEQFF	TGCGCCAGCAGCTTAGGGGTCGGCAATGAGCAGTTCTTC
NA	NA	TRBV11-3	TRBJ2-3	CASSFLAGTQYF	TGTGCCAGCAGCTTTTTGGCAGGAACGCAGTATTTT
TRBD1	NA	TRBV4-3	TRBJ2-1	CASSQHYDRGNEQFF	TGCGCCAGCAGCCAGCACTACGACAGGGGCAATGAGCAGTTCTTC
TRBD2	NA	TRBV7-6	TRBJ2-2	CASSRTSGGANTGELFF	TGTGCCAGCAGCAGGACTAGCGGGGGGGCGAACACCGGGGAGCTGTTTTTT
NA	NA	TRBV6-5	TRBJ1-3	CASSYSRSNSGNTIYF	TGTGCCAGCAGTTACTCGCGATCCAACTCTGGAAACACCATATATTTT